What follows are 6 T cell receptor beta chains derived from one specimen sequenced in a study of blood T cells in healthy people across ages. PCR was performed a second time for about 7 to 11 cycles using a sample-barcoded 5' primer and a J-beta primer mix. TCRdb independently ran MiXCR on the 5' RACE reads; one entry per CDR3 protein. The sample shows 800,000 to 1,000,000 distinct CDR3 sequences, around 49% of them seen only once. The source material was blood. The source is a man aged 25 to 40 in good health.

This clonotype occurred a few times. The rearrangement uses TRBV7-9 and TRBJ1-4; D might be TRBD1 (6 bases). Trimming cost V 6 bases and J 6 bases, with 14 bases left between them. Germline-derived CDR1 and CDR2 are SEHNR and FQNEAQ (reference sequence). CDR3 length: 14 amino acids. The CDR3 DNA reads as TGTGCCAGCAGGCCAACAGGGTCGGATGAAAAACTGTTTTTT. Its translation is CASRPTGSDEKLFF.

CDR3 DNA: TGTGCCAGCAGTGTATCGGGACAGGGACCAGATACGCAGTATTTT. Translating it yields CASSVSGQGPDTQYF. The chain employs TRBV12-3 or TRBV12-4 and TRBJ2-3; 9 nucleotides match TRBD1. J was trimmed by 4 bases and V by 5 bases; bases with no gene match: 7. The CDR3 extends over 15 amino acids.

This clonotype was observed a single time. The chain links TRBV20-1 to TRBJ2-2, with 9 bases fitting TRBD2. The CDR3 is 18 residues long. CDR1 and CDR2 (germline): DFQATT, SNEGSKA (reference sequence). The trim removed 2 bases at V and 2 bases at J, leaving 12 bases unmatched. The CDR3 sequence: CSARPPKGGGANTGELFF. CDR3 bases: TGCAGTGCTAGACCACCAAAGGGCGGGGGGGCCAACACCGGGGAGCTGTTTTTT.

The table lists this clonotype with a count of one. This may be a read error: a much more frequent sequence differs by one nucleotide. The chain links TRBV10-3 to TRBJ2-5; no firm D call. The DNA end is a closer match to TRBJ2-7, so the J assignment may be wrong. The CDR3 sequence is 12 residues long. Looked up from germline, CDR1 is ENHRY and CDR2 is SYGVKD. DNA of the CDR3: TGTACCATCAGTACGACGCCCGGCGAGCAGTACTTC. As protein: CTISTTPGEQYF.

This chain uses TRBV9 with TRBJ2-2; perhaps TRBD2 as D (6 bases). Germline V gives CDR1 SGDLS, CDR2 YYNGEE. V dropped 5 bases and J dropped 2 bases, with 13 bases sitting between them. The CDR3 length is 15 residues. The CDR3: CASRVAGFNTGELFF. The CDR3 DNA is TGTGCCAGCAGGGTCGCGGGGTTCAACACCGGGGAGCTGTTTTTT.

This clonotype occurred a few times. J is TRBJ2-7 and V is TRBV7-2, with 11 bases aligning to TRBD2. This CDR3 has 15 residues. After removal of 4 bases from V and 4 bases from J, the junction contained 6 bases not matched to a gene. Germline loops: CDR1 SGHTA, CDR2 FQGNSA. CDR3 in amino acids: CASSWLAGGIYEQYF. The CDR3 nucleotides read TGTGCCAGCAGCTGGTTAGCGGGGGGGATTTACGAGCAGTACTTC.